This TCR beta chain emerged from a study of cytomegalovirus exposure and HLA in healthy donors. Broader study findings: In a later analysis, V- and J-gene trimming of beta chains associated with a DCLRE1C missense variant, replicated independently. Cytomegalovirus status was reportedly diagnosed by the classifier with high sensitivity and specificity. HLA-A and HLA-B allele assignments for most subjects were reportedly predicted accurately using TCR beta sequences. There were reportedly fewer N-insertions in an Asian-associated ancestry cluster than the roughly 610-donor mean, in a later analysis.

About this clone itself: The antigen remains unidentified.

PCR involved 60 Vbeta and 13 Jbeta primers. Libraries were prepared by immunoSEQ multiplex PCR; TCRdb keeps only in-frame clonotypes and omits some of them. The data show about 110,000 clones, about three quarters seen once. V dropped 2 bases and J dropped 4; count of bases not matched to a gene: 6. This CDR3 spans 15 amino acids. CDR1 and CDR2 (germline): WNHNN, SYGVQD (reference sequence). The chain has TRBV10-1 and TRBJ2-3; 7 bases match TRBD2. Sequencing input: PBMCs. The TCR was taken from a woman in her sixties or seventies in good health and CMV-seropositive. The CDR3 loop reads CASSETISGSDTQYF. The DNA of the CDR3 is TGCGCCAGCAGTGAGACGATTAGCGGGTCAGATACGCAGTATTTT.